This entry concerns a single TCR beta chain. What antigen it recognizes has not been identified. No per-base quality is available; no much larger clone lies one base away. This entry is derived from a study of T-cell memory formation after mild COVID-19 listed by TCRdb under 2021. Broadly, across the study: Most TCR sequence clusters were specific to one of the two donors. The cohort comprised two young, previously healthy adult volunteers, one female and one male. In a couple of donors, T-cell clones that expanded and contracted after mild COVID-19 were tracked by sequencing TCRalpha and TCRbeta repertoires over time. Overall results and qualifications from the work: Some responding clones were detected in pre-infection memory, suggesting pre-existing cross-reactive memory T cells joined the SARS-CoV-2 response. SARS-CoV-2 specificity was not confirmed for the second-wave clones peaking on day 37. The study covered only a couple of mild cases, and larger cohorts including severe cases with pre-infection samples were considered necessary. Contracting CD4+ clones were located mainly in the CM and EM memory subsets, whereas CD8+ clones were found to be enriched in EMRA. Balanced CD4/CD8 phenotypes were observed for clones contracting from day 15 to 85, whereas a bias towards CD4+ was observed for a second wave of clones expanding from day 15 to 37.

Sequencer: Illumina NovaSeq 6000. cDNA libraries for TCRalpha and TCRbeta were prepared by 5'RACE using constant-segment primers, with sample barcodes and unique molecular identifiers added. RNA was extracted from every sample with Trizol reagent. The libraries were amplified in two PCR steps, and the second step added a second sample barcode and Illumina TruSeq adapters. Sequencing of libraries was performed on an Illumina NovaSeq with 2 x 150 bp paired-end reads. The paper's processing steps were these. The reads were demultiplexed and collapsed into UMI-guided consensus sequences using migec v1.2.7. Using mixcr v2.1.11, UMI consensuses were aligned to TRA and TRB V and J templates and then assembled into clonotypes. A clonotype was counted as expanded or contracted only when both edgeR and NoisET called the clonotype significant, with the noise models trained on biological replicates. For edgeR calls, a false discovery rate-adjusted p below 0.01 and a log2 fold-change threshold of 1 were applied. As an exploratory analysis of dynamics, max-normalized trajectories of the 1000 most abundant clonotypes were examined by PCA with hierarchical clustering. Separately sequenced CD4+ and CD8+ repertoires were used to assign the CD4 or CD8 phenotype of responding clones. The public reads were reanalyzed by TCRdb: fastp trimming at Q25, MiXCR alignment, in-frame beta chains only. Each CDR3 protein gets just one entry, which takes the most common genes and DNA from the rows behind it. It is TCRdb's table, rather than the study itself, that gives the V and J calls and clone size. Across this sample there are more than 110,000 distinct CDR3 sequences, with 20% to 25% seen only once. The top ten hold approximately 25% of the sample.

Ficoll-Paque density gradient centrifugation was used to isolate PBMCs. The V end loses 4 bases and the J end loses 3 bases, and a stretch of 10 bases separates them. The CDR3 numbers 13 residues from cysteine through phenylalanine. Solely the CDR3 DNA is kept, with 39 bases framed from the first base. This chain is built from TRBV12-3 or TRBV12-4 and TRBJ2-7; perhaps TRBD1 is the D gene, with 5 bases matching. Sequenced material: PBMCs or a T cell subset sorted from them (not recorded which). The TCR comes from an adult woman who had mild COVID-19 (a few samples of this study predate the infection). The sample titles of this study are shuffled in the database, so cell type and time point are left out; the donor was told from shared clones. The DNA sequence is TGTGCCAGCAGTTGGGGCCCCAGCTACGAGCAGTACTTC. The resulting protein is CASSWGPSYEQYF.